The 7 T cell receptor beta chains presented below share a single source sample, sequenced in a study of shared clonotypes between healthy human individuals. The method was immunoSEQ multiplex PCR; TCRdb's version includes in-frame clones alone and lacks a portion of them. The sample contains about 510,000 clones, roughly 85% of which appear only once. The sample was PBMCs. All receptors come from a woman between 35 and 50 years old in good health. Some clones in this sample may be carry-over from other donors' samples.

The chain carries TRBV6-1 and TRBJ2-7; D is unclear. The CDR3 length is 13 residues. Germline values: CDR1 MNHNS, CDR2 SASEGT. Trimming removed 8 bases at V and 1 base at J, with 12 bases between. The CDR3: CASRVGESYEQYF. CDR3 DNA: TGTGCCAGCCGGGTCGGCGAATCCTACGAGCAGTACTTC.

The chain has TRBV5-3 and TRBJ2-1; 11 bases match TRBD2. TRBV5-3 is an open reading frame whose function is uncertain. This CDR3 region has 17 residues. Unmatched junction bases numbered 5, after V lost 2 bases and J lost 1 base. CDR3 region: CARSFRPSGRSYNEQFF. The CDR3 nucleotides read TGTGCCAGAAGCTTCCGCCCTAGCGGGAGGTCCTACAATGAGCAGTTCTTC.

In the case of this clone: A far bigger clonotype differs at one base, so this is likely a read error. The sample holds other DNA sequences that translate to the same CDR3. The chain joins TRBV30 to TRBJ1-1; D gene unclear. This CDR3 spans 17 amino acids. Germline lookup yields CDR1 GTSNPN and CDR2 SVGIG (reference sequence). The ends were cut back, 3 bases at V and 8 bases at J, with 28 bases in the middle. As DNA, the CDR3 is TGTGCCTGGAGCGCCAGTCTTACCTCAACCTTGGGCACCGAAGCTTTCTTT. It translates to CAWSASLTSTLGTEAFF.

V is TRBV5-1 and J is TRBJ2-3, with 11 bases that match TRBD1. The CDR3 consists of 16 residues. The V gene end was trimmed by 4 bases and the J gene end by 0 bases; junction bases not matched to a gene: 4. Germline CDR1 reads SGHRS; CDR2 reads YFSETQ. The CDR3 nucleotides read TGCGCCAGCAGCCTCTGGACAGGGGGCAGCACAGATACGCAGTATTTT. Translating gives CASSLWTGGSTDTQYF.

The J gene is TRBJ1-2, the V gene TRBV18; possible D gene TRBD1, 5 bases. The V gene lost 5 bases and the J gene lost 4 bases, with 14 bases spanning the gap. The CDR3 consists of 14 residues. Per germline, CDR1 KGHSH and CDR2 LQKENI. This CDR3 reads CASSEGFRVYGYTF. In nucleotides, the CDR3 is TGTGCCAGCTCAGAAGGTTTCAGGGTCTATGGCTACACCTTC.

The rearrangement links TRBV9 to TRBJ1-4, with D perhaps matching TRBD1 (5 bases). Per germline, CDR1 SGDLS and CDR2 YYNGEE. This CDR3 is 15 amino acids long. Trimming pared 4 bases from V and 5 bases from J, leaving 15 bases between. In DNA, the CDR3 is TGTGCCAGCAGCCACCGGGACGGTCCGAATGAAAAACTGTTTTTT. Its translation is CASSHRDGPNEKLFF.

This clone was observed once. This sequence joins TRBV5-5 and TRBJ1-2, with 8 bases matching TRBD1. The CDR3 has 14 amino acids. Germline V gives CDR1 SGHKS, CDR2 YYEKEE (reference sequence). V gave up 0 bases and J gave up 7 bases; unmatched junction bases: 5. For the CDR3, the DNA is TGTGCCAGCAGCTTGGGGACAGGGAGGCTTGGCTACACCTTC. Protein sequence: CASSLGTGRLGYTF. Full variable domain (rest looked up from reference TRBV5-5 and TRBJ1-2): DAGVTQSPTHLIKTRGQQVTLRCSPISGHKSVSWYQQVLGQGPQFIFQYYEKEERGRGNFPDRFSARQFPNYSSELNVNALLLGDSALYLCASSLGTGRLGYTFGSGTRLTVV.